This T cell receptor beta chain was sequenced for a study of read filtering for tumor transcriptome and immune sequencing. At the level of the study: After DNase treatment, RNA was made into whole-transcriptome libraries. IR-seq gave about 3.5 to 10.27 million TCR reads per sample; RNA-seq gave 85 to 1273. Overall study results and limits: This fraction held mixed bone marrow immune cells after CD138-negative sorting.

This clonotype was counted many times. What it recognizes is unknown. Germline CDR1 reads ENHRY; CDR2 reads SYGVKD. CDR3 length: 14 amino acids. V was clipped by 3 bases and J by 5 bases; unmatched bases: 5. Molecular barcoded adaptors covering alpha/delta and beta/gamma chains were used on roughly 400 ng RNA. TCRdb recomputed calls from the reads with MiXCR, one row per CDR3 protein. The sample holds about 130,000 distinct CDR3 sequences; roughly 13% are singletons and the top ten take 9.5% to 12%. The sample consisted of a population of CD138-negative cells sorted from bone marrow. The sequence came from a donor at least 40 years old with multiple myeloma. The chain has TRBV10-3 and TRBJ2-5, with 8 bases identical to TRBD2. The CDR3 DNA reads TGTGCCATCAGTGACCGGGAGGGTGGCGAGACCCAGTACTTC. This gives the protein CAISDREGGETQYF.